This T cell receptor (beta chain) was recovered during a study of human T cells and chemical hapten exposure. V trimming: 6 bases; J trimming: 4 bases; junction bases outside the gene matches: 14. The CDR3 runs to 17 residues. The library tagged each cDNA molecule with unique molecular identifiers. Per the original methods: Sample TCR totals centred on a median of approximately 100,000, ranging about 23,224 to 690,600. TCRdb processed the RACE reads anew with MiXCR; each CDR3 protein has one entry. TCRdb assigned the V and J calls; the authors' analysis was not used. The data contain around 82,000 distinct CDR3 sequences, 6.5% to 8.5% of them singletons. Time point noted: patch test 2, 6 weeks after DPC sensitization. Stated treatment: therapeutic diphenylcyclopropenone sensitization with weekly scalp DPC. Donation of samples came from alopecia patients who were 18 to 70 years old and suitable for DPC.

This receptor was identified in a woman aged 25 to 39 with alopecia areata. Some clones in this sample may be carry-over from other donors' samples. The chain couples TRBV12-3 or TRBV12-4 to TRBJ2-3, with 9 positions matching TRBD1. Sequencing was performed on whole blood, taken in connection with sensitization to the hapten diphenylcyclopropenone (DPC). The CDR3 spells CASSPGTGYLGADTQYF. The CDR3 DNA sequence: TGTGCCAGCAGCCCCGGGACAGGGTATTTGGGCGCAGATACGCAGTATTTT.